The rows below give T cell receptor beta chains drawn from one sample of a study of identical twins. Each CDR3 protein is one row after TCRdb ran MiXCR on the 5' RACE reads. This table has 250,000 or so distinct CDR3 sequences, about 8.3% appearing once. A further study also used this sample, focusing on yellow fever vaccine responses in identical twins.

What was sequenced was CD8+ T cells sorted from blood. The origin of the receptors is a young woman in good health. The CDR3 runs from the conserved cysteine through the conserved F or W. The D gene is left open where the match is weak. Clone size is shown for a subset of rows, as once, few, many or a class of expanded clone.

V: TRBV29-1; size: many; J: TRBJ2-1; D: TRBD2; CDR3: CSVEDLLAEDEEQFF; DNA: TGCAGCGTTGAAGATTTACTAGCGGAGGACGAAGAGCAGTTCTTC
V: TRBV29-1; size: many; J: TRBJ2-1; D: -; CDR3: CSVVPPGSEYEQFF; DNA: TGCAGCGTTGTTCCCCCAGGGTCTGAGTATGAGCAGTTCTTC
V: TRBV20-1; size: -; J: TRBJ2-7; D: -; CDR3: CSARAPTEGYEQYF; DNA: TGCAGTGCTAGAGCTCCAACGGAGGGCTACGAGCAGTACTTC
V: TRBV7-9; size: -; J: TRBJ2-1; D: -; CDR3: CASSSRDGSYNEQFF; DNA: TGTGCCAGCAGCTCCCGGGACGGGAGCTACAATGAGCAGTTCTTC
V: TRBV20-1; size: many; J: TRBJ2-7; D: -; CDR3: CSAREEMLAYEQYF; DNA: TGCAGTGCTAGAGAGGAGATGCTAGCCTACGAGCAGTACTTC
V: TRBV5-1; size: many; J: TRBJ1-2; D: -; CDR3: CASSLREPNYGYTF; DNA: TGCGCCAGCAGCCTCCGGGAGCCAAACTATGGCTACACCTTC
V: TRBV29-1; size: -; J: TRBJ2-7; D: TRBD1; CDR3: CSARDREGYEQYF; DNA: TGCAGCGCACGCGACAGGGAAGGGTACGAGCAGTACTTC
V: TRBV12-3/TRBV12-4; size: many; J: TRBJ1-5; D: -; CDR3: CASSSAQINQPQHF; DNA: TGTGCCAGCAGTTCGGCACAGATAAATCAGCCCCAGCATTTT
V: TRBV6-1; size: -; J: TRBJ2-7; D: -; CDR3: CASLGAGNTYEQYF; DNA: TGTGCCAGCCTCGGGGCAGGGAATACCTACGAGCAGTACTTC
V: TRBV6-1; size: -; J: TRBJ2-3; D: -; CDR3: CASSQGGSKTDTQYF; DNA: TGTGCCAGCAGCCAAGGGGGATCTAAGACAGATACGCAGTATTTT
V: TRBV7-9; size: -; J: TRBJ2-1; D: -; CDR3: CASSLELTGTNNEQFF; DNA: TGTGCCAGCAGCTTAGAATTAACAGGGACGAACAATGAGCAGTTCTTC
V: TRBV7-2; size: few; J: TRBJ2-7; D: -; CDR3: CASSLVSDSYEQYF; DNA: TGTGCCAGCAGCTTAGTCAGCGACTCCTACGAGCAGTACTTC
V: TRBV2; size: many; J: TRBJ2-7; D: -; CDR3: CASWGLAVHEQYF; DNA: TGTGCCTCCTGGGGGCTAGCGGTACACGAGCAGTACTTC
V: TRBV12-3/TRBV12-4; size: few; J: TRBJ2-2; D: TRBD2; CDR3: CASQALAELWGELFF; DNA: TGTGCCAGCCAGGCCCTAGCGGAGTTATGGGGGGAGCTGTTTTTT
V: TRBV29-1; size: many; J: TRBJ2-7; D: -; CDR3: CSVEFGQPHEQYF; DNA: TGCAGCGTTGAATTCGGACAGCCCCACGAGCAGTACTTC
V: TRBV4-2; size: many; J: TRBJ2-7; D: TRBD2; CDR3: CASSPGLAGEAYEQYF; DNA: TGTGCCAGCAGCCCAGGGTTAGCGGGAGAGGCCTACGAGCAGTACTTC
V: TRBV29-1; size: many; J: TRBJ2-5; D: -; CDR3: CSVRRSDASPQETQYF; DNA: TGCAGCGTGAGACGATCGGACGCCTCACCTCAGGAGACCCAGTACTTC